This record looks at one TCR beta chain sequence and its context. Its antigen remains unknown. This specimen belongs to a study of T-cell memory formation after mild COVID-19. Study context: The study found TCR clusters largely donor specific. General observations from the study: A second wave expanding day 15 to 37 was CD4+-biased; contracting clones were balanced.

Researchers used 5'RACE with constant-segment primers to make TCR alpha and TCR beta cDNA libraries that carry sample barcodes and UMIs. One entry per CDR3 protein results from TCRdb running MiXCR on the 5' RACE reads. The table lists approximately 350,000 distinct CDR3 sequences, 10% to 15% of them singletons, with over 20% in the top ten. Germline CDR1 and CDR2: SNHLY and FYNNEI. CDR3 size: 14 residues. J gave up 10 bases and V 1 base, and 8 bases lay outside the gene matches. The clonotype comes from a man between 18 and 35 years old who had mild COVID-19 (a few samples of this study predate the infection). Cell type and time point are not known. The chain has TRBV2 and TRBJ2-3, with TRBD2 matching 7 bases. The sequenced sample consisted of PBMCs or a T cell subset sorted from them (not recorded which). The CDR3, as DNA: TGTGCCAGCAGTGAAGGGAGAACTAGCGCGGCGCAGTATTTT. Translated: CASSEGRTSAAQYF.